This T cell receptor (beta chain) was captured in a study of glioma-infiltrating T cells. Germline lookup yields CDR1 MGHRA and CDR2 YSYEKL. There are 14 residues in the CDR3. V dropped 5 bases and J dropped 2 bases, with 13 bases sitting between them. General study results and limits: Tissue and blood shared very few CDR3 sequences.

TCR alpha and beta CDR3 regions were amplified from RNA using iRepertoire nested multiplex PCR. TCRdb reprocessed the multiplex PCR reads via MiXCR and lists one record per CDR3 protein. The table records 90,000 to 100,000 distinct CDR3 sequences, roughly 40% of them present only once. This clonotype appeared many times. The target antigen is unknown. The sample taken for sequencing was glioma tissue, nonneoplastic brain tissue, or PBMCs (not recorded which). The V and J genes are TRBV4-1 and TRBJ2-7; TRBD1 or TRBD2 may be the D gene (5 bases each). The origin of this receptor is a human donor with low-grade glioma or glioblastoma, undergoing nonglioma brain surgery, or in good health (not recorded which). The CDR3 DNA sequence: TGCGCCAGCAGCACCCGGGACGGGACCTACGAGCAGTACTTC. Protein sequence: CASSTRDGTYEQYF.